What follows are 12 T cell receptor beta chains derived from one specimen sequenced in a study of blood T cells in healthy people across ages. A second PCR of 7 to 11 cycles used a sample-barcoded 5' primer and a J-beta primer mix. TCRdb itself ran the 5' RACE reads through MiXCR, one entry per CDR3 protein. Found here are hundreds of thousands of distinct CDR3 sequences, under 65% of them singletons; the top ten hold around 37%. Sequenced input: blood. These receptor sequences come from a man in his 60s in good health.

V is TRBV9 and J is TRBJ2-3; 7 bases fit TRBD2. The CDR3 sequence is 16 residues long. V lost 0 bases and J lost 4; bases outside the gene matches: 8. Germline V lookup: CDR1 SGDLS, CDR2 YYNGEE. The CDR3 nucleotides are TGTGCCAGCAGCGTAGCTACTTTGGCGGGGGCAGATACGCAGTATTTT. Amino acids: CASSVATLAGADTQYF.

In this sample, this clonotype turned up a few times. This chain joins TRBV3-1 and TRBJ2-5; 9 bases are a match to TRBD2. The CDR3 sequence is 15 residues long. After removal of 6 bases from V and 4 bases from J, the junction contained 9 bases not matched to a gene. Germline loops: CDR1 LGHDT, CDR2 YNNKEL (reference sequence). The CDR3 spells CASSAAGGTAETQYF. Here the CDR3 DNA reads TGTGCCAGCAGTGCCGCGGGGGGGACCGCAGAGACCCAGTACTTC.

This chain links TRBV9 with TRBJ2-5; 7 nucleotides line up with TRBD1. This CDR3 comprises 14 residues. Losses at the gene ends were 1 base for V and 5 bases for J; bases not matched to a gene: 5. Germline loops: CDR1 SGDLS, CDR2 YYNGEE. CDR3 loop: CASSVSGGGETQYF. The CDR3 bases are TGTGCCAGCAGCGTATCAGGGGGTGGCGAGACCCAGTACTTC.

This clonotype was picked up a small number of times. V usage is TRBV5-1 and J usage is TRBJ2-1; perhaps TRBD2 as D (5 bases). V dropped 0 bases and J dropped 10 bases, with 17 bases sitting between them. Germline V CDR1 and CDR2: SGHRS, YFSETQ. This CDR3 spans 15 amino acids. In DNA, the CDR3 is TGCGCCAGCAGCTTGGACTTGGGCGGGTTAGGGGAGCAGTTCTTC. As protein: CASSLDLGGLGEQFF.

This clonotype turned up a few times. The chain uses TRBV20-1 and TRBJ2-5, with D possibly TRBD2 on 6 matching bases. The CDR3 has 14 residues. Germline V gives CDR1 DFQATT, CDR2 SNEGSKA (reference sequence). V was trimmed by 0 bases and J by 5 bases, leaving 13 bases between them. As DNA, the CDR3 is TGCAGTGCTAGAGATTTGGGCAGCGGGGAGACCCAGTACTTC. Translating gives CSARDLGSGETQYF.

The genes are TRBV28 and TRBJ2-7; possibly TRBD1 for D (5 bases). Germline loops: CDR1 MDHEN, CDR2 SYDVKM. V lost 10 bases and J 2 bases, leaving 15 bases between the germline ends. The CDR3 is made up of 13 amino acids. DNA of the CDR3: TGTGCCACCTGGGCAGGGTCTACCTACGAGCAGTACTTC. This codes for CATWAGSTYEQYF.

The chain combines TRBV28 with TRBJ2-7, with 9 bases aligning to TRBD2. The junction had 12 bases not matched to a gene; V was cut back by 8 bases and J by 7 bases. The CDR3 covers 14 residues. In germline, CDR1 is MDHEN, CDR2 SYDVKM. CDR3 residues: CASQRGDASGEQYF. The CDR3, as DNA: TGTGCCAGCCAGCGGGGGGACGCTTCGGGGGAGCAGTACTTC.

The chain carries TRBV15 and TRBJ1-5, with D possibly matching TRBD1 (5 bases). The germline V gene has CDR1 LNHNV and CDR2 YYDKDF (reference sequence). The CDR3 has 15 amino acids. Trimming stripped 1 base from V and 7 bases from J, with 14 bases between. The CDR3 is CATSRGRAEGQPQHF. The CDR3 DNA sequence: TGTGCCACCAGCAGAGGCAGGGCGGAGGGACAGCCCCAGCATTTT.

This clonotype was seen repeatedly, ten times or more. The gene calls are TRBV29-1 and TRBJ1-1; D not certain. In germline, CDR1 is SQVTM, CDR2 ANQGSEA. Trimming removed 7 bases from V and 6 bases from J, with 15 bases in between. CDR3 length: 12 residues. CDR3: CSARFAGSEAFF. For the CDR3, the DNA is TGCAGCGCCCGTTTTGCAGGTTCTGAAGCTTTCTTT.

This clonotype was recorded only once. This chain links TRBV20-1 with TRBJ2-1, with a tentative D call TRBD1 (5 bases). V lost 0 bases and J 3 bases, leaving 12 bases between the germline ends. In germline, CDR1 is DFQATT, CDR2 SNEGSKA (reference sequence). The CDR3 length is 15 residues. The CDR3 DNA reads as TGCAGTGCTAGAGATCGGTACAGGAGCTACAATGAGCAGTTCTTC. Translated, it gives CSARDRYRSYNEQFF.

This clonotype came up a few times. This chain uses TRBV2 with TRBJ2-5; tentatively, D is TRBD1 or TRBD2 (5 bases each). V lost 7 bases, J lost 2 bases, and 23 bases lay in between. Per the germline V gene, CDR1 is SNHLY and CDR2 is FYNNEI. The CDR3 has 17 residues. CDR3 region: CASTTLVGSGGQETQYF. The CDR3, as DNA: TGTGCCAGCACCACGCTTGTGGGAAGTGGGGGACAAGAGACCCAGTACTTC.

The chain couples TRBV5-1 to TRBJ2-3; no clear D gene. V dropped 3 bases and J dropped 2 bases, with 10 bases sitting between them. Germline V gene lookup returns CDR1 SGHRS and CDR2 YFSETQ. The CDR3 is 14 residues long. CDR3: CASSSPPPTDTQYF. The DNA for the CDR3 is TGCGCCAGCAGCTCTCCACCACCCACAGATACGCAGTATTTT.